This T cell receptor (beta chain) comes out of a study of OX40 agonist ivuxolimab in advanced cancers. Across the study: Ivuxolimab, an antibody acting as an agonist of OX40 (CD134), was used to treat patients. Recorded diagnoses for dose-escalation patients were hepatocellular carcinoma, melanoma, renal cell or head and neck cancer. The group had a mean age of around 60 years, ranged from roughly 23 to 79, and was 82.7% male.

Germline loops: CDR1 MNHNS, CDR2 SASEGT. This CDR3 comprises 15 residues. V lost 2 bases and J lost 0, with 10 bases in between. Measured with immunoSEQ multiplex PCR; TCRdb has only the in-frame clones, and not every one. The sample includes around 77,000 clones, approximately 83% seen only once; the top ten take 0.65% to 0.8%. Autoimmune disease history or systemic immunosuppression excluded patients. V is TRBV6-1 and J is TRBJ1-2; a weak D match, TRBD1 (5 bases). This clonotype originated in an adult with an advanced solid tumor such as melanoma, head and neck, liver or kidney cancer. The sequenced sample was CD4+ or CD8+ T cells sorted from blood, obtained in a trial of the OX40 agonist ivuxolimab. CDR3 sequence reads: CASSELAGTNYGYTF. CDR3 sequence (DNA): TGTGCCAGCAGTGAATTAGCAGGGACTAACTATGGCTACACCTTC.